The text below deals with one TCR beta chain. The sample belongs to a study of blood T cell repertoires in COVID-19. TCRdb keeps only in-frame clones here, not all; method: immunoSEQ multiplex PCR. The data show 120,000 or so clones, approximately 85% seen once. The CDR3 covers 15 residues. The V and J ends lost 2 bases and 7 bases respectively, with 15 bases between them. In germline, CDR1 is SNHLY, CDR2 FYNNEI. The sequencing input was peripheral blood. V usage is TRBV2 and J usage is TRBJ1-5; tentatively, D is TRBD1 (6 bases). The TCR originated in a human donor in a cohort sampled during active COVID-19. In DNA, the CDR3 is TGTGCCAGCAGTGAAATCCCTGACAGGTTCCAGCCCCAGCATTTT. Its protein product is CASSEIPDRFQPQHF.